This T cell receptor beta chain was found in a study of identical twins (dated by TCRdb to the mid-2010s). Broadly, across the study: To test whether fetal clonotypes persist, the study used deep sequencing on TCR alpha and beta repertoires from monozygotic twins, unrelated adults of various ages, and cord blood. To rule out contamination, replicate twin experiments were performed at different times with different library preparation protocols.

In the case of this clonotype: No cognate antigen has been identified for it. Base qualities are not recorded, but no much larger clone differs from it by a single base.

Every donor was a healthy Caucasian. Three pairs of female monozygotic twins, all aged roughly 18 to 29 years, made up the twin cohort. CD4+ and CD8+ T cell populations were isolated with positive isolation kits from Invitrogen. Trimming takes 5 bases from V and 3 bases from J, and the germline ends sit 13 bases apart. From cysteine to phenylalanine, the CDR3 is 14 amino acids long. Of all the DNA, just the CDR3 is kept, 42 bases in frame from base 1. Results the study describes overall, beyond this receptor: Invariant T cells such as MAIT and iNKT could partly confound zero-insertion analyses, although diverse VJ usage argued against such confounding for most clonotypes. In monozygotic twins, out-of-frame TCR alpha sharing was systematically underestimated by recombination models, although the models agreed with sharing between unrelated individuals. Out-of-frame TCR alpha sequences shared between twins showed an excess of low generation-probability sequences compared with coincidental sharing between unrelated individuals. Fewer insertions were carried by abundant cord blood beta clonotypes, a similar but weaker trend appeared in young adult naive repertoires, and no such trend appeared in memory repertoires. A weaker excess of twin sharing was found in beta out-of-frame sequences because the signal-to-noise ratio was lowered by fewer shared sequences. Conclusions relied on cross-sectional statistical analysis, since the same donors could not be followed over many years.

Libraries were made using 5' RACE. These reads were obtained on an Illumina HiSeq 2000. Template switching introduced a universal primer binding site; the final cDNA contained a unique molecular identifier, enabling accurate counting of TCR cDNA molecules. Specific primers in the conserved constant-segment region were used to synthesize first-strand cDNA for the TCR alpha and beta chains. To control for contamination, each cDNA library was double barcoded with a SMART-Mk sample barcode plus Illumina barcodes. Two successive PCR steps introduced TruSeq adapter sequences along with Illumina sample barcodes. The TCR alpha and beta cDNA libraries were sequenced on the Illumina HiSeq platform using custom primers. For the original study's pipeline: Unique molecular identifiers were extracted from raw reads with MiGEC, and CDR3 positions were determined with MiXCR. Recombination models were inferred per individual with the repgenHMM and IGoR tools using an EM algorithm. Shared clonotype analysis was performed with the tcR package in R, normalizing sharing by the product of cloneset sizes. To study raw recombination without the effects of thymic and clonal selection, out-of-frame nonproductive sequences were analyzed. Using fastp trimming at Q25 and MiXCR clonotype assembly, TCRdb reanalyzed the public sequencing data and kept in-frame beta chains. Records with the same CDR3 protein are collapsed into one entry carrying the most frequent genes and DNA. For this entry, the V and J calls and clone size follow TCRdb and not the study's own pipeline. The sample contains 520,000 or so distinct CDR3 sequences, around 20% of them found a single time. Around 0.9% of the sample belongs to the ten largest clones.

This sample was shared with a second study, whose subject was T cells expressing NK-cell markers. The second study's authors report: TCR beta-chain repertoires were profiled in sorted CD3+CD56+NKG2C+, CD3+CD56+NKG2C- and CD3+CD56-NKG2C+ T-cell subsets from seven or eight donors. Of the eight sequenced donors, seven were found to be HCMV-seropositive and one was found to be HCMV-seronegative. To restrict sorting to alphabetaTCR-expressing T cells, an anti-gammadeltaTCR antibody was added in several experiments. In about six donors, the dominant CD3+CD56+NKG2C+ clonotypes were found to rank among the top 10 CD8+ clonotypes and to make up roughly 1.0-7.5% of CD8+ T cells. Those dominant clonotypes were again the most abundant among CD3+CD56-NKG2C+ cells in a few donors, at about 25-60.1%. It remained unclear whether the expanded NKG2C-expressing T cell clones were specific for HCMV antigens. The study sequenced eight donors, all healthy volunteers chosen at random: three men and five women. HCMV serostatus was determined by detecting HCMV-specific IgG in serum with a commercial ELISA kit. MIGEC was used to demultiplex reads and group reads by UMI, and MiTCR was used to assemble and quantify clonotypes. To exclude erroneous sequences, only TCR cDNA sequences supported by at least two reads were retained. Downstream repertoire analysis used the tcR package, and clonotypes were matched across fractions by CDR3 nucleotide sequence plus V segment. VDJmatch was used to annotate antigen specificity against VDJdb, with one amino acid substitution in CDR3 permitted.

In this chain, TRBV12-3 or TRBV12-4 is recombined with TRBJ1-1, and the D gene may be TRBD1, 5 bases matching. Sequencing used CD4+ T cells sorted from blood. The source of this sequence is a young woman in good health. The CDR3: CASSLNWGDTEAFF. The DNA sequence is given as TGTGCCAGCAGTCTAAATTGGGGGGACACTGAAGCTTTCTTT.